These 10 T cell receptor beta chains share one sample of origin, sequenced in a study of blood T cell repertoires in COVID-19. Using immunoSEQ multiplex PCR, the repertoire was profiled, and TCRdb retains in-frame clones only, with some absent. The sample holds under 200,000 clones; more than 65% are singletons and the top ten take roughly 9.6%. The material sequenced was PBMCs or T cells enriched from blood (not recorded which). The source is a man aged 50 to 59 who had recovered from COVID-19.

Here the CDR3 reads CASSLVRANTEAFF. The CDR3 nucleotides are TGTGCCAGCAGCTTGGTGCGGGCGAACACTGAAGCTTTCTTT. The V gene is TRBV28, the J gene TRBJ1-1; D call uncertain. V dropped 6 bases and J dropped 1 base, with 12 bases sitting between them. The CDR3 runs to 14 residues. Germline CDR1 reads MDHEN; CDR2 reads SYDVKM.

CDR3 coding DNA: TGTGCCTGGAGTGTACTAGCCATGGGACTGAACTATGGCTACACCTTC. Its protein product is CAWSVLAMGLNYGYTF. V and J are TRBV30 and TRBJ1-2; weak D call: TRBD1 (5 bases). The CDR3 is made up of 16 amino acids. CDR1 and CDR2 from the germline V gene are GTSNPN and SVGIG (reference sequence). V gave up 0 bases and J gave up 2 bases, with 16 bases separating them.

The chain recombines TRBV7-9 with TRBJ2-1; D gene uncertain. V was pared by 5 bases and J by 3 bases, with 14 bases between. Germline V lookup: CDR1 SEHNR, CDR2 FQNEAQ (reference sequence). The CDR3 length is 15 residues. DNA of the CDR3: TGTGCCAGCAGCGTCCATGGCCCCAACTACAATGAGCAGTTCTTC. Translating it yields CASSVHGPNYNEQFF.

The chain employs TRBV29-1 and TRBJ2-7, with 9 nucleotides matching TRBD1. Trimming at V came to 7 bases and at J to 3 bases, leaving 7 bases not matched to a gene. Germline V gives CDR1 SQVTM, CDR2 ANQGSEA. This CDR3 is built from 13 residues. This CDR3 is CSATTGGLYEQYF. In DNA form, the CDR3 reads TGCAGCGCAACCACAGGGGGCCTCTACGAGCAGTACTTC.

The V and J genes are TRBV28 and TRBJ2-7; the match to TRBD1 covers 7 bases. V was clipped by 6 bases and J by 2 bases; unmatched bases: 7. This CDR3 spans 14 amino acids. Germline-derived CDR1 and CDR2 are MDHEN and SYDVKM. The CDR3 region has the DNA TGTGCCAGCAGCTTCATACAGGGGACCTACGAGCAGTACTTC. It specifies CASSFIQGTYEQYF.

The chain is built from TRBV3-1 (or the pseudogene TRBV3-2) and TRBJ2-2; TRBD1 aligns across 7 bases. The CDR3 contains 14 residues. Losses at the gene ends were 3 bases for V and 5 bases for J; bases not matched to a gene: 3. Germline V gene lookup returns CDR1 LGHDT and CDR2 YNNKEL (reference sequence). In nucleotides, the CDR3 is TGTGCCAGCAGCCAGAGACAGGGTACCGGGGAGCTGTTTTTT. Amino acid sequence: CASSQRQGTGELFF.

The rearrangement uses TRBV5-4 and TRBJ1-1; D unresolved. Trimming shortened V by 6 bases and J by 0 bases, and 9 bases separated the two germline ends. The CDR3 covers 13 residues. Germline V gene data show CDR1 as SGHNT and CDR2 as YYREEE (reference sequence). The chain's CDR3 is CASTHGLNTEAFF. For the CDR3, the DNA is TGTGCCAGCACTCACGGTCTGAACACTGAAGCTTTCTTT.

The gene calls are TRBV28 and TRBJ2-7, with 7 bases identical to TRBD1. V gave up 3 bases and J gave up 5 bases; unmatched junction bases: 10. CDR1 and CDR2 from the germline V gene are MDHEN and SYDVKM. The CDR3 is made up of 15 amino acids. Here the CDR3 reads CASSLRPGQFNEQYF. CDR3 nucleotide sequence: TGTGCCAGCAGTTTGAGACCGGGACAGTTCAACGAGCAGTACTTC.

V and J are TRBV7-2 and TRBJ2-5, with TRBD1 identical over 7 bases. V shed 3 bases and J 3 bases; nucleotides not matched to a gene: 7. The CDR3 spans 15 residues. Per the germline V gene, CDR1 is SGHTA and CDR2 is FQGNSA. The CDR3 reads CASSFDRAAEETQYF. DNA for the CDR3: TGTGCCAGCAGCTTCGACAGGGCGGCCGAAGAGACCCAGTACTTC.

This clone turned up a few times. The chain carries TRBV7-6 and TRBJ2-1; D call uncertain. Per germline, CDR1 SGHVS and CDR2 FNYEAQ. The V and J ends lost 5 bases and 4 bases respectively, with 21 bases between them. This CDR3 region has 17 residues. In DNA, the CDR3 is TGTGCCAGCAGCCCGTCTAGTGGGTTCATCGGGTACAATGAGCAGTTCTTC. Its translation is CASSPSSGFIGYNEQFF.